This record looks at one TCR beta chain sequence and its context. Its antigen is unidentified. Sample donors were healthy Caucasian individuals that came from Russia, aged roughly 6 to 95. The data belong to a study of blood T cells in healthy people across ages. This CDR3 spans 13 amino acids. The trim removed 2 bases at V and 6 bases at J, leaving 1 base unmatched. Germline CDR1 SQVTM, CDR2 ANQGSEA. Study-wide results and limits: Across the age range, TCR beta diversity per million T cells fell in a roughly linear way. It was not known whether donors were CMV positive (a possible confounder of expanded clonotype changes).

Next came a second PCR, run for roughly 6 to 11 cycles, which used a sample-barcoded 5' primer along with a J-beta primer mix. Every single cDNA molecule received a tag from a template-switch adaptor with 12 random nucleotides. From the 5' RACE reads, TCRdb called clonotypes with MiXCR, one entry per CDR3 protein. This sample has hundreds of thousands of distinct CDR3 sequences; 40% to 50% occur once, and the top ten carry about 21%. This sequence originates from a man in his fifties or sixties in good health. The chain recombines TRBV29-1 with TRBJ2-1, with TRBD2 identical over 10 bases. Material: blood. The CDR3 bases are TGCAGCGTTGAAACTAGCGGGGTCAATGAGCAGTTCTTC. Protein product: CSVETSGVNEQFF.